The 20 T cell receptor beta chains below all came from one sample that was sequenced in a study of cytomegalovirus exposure and HLA in healthy donors. With 60 Vbeta and 13 Jbeta primers, the PCR was carried out. Libraries were prepared by immunoSEQ multiplex PCR; TCRdb keeps only in-frame clonotypes and omits some of them. Found here are under 150,000 clones, roughly 78% of them singletons; the top ten hold roughly 2%. The sequenced sample was PBMCs. Source of these receptors: a man younger than 45 in good health and CMV-seronegative.

The chain uses TRBV6-6 and TRBJ1-2; D unclear. V shed 10 bases and J shed 8 bases, with 26 bases lying between them. This CDR3 contains 15 residues. Germline values: CDR1 MNHNY, CDR2 SVGAGI (reference sequence). The CDR3 DNA sequence: TGTGCCACCATAACTGTCCAGGAACAACTTCGAGGCTACACCTTC. This codes for CATITVQEQLRGYTF.

V gene TRBV7-3 combines with J gene TRBJ2-3; the match to TRBD2 covers 8 bases. V dropped 4 bases and J dropped 4; count of bases not matched to a gene: 1. The V gene's germline CDR1 is SGHTA and CDR2 FQGTGA. The CDR3 runs 13 residues. The CDR3 spells CASSSGGADTQYF. The CDR3 DNA follows: TGTGCCAGCAGCTCCGGGGGGGCAGATACGCAGTATTTT.

The CDR3 nucleotides are TGTGCCAGCAGCTTGGACGGGGGACAGGGGGCGTCAGATACGCAGTATTTT. This sequence encodes CASSLDGGQGASDTQYF. The rearrangement uses TRBV5-4 and TRBJ2-3; the match to TRBD1 covers 12 bases. This CDR3 contains 17 residues. J lost 4 bases, V lost 0 bases, and 6 bases had no gene match. Germline V lookup: CDR1 SGHNT, CDR2 YYREEE (reference sequence).

This chain's CDR3 is CAWSVASPYEQYF. The CDR3 DNA reads TGTGCCTGGAGTGTAGCAAGCCCATACGAGCAGTACTTC. The chain combines TRBV30 with TRBJ2-7; D unresolved. V was trimmed by 0 bases and J by 4 bases, leaving 10 bases between them. Germline CDR1 reads GTSNPN; CDR2 reads SVGIG (reference sequence). This CDR3 has 13 residues.

This clone was seen once. CDR3: CASSPGLESYEQFF. DNA for the CDR3: TGCGCCAGCAGCCCGGGACTAGAATCCTATGAGCAGTTCTTC. This chain joins TRBV5-1 and TRBJ2-1, with 8 positions matching TRBD2. The CDR3 length is 14 residues. V shed 4 bases and J 8 bases; nucleotides not matched to a gene: 8. Germline loops: CDR1 SGHRS, CDR2 YFSETQ.

This sequence joins TRBV7-9 and TRBJ1-5, with 8 bases lining up with TRBD1. V lost 4 bases and J lost 4; bases outside the gene matches: 6. The germline V gene encodes CDR1 SEHNR and CDR2 FQNEAQ (reference sequence). The CDR3 is 15 amino acids. CDR3 in amino acids: CASSSIQGANQPQHF. The CDR3 nucleotides read TGTGCCAGCAGCTCCATCCAGGGGGCGAATCAGCCCCAGCATTTT.

About this clone: One end of the junction does not line up with germline, which may come from a read error. This sequence joins TRBV6-6 and TRBJ1-5; TRBD1 aligns across 10 bases. CDR1 is MNHNY, CDR2 SVGAGI, per germline (reference sequence). This CDR3 comprises 16 residues. CDR3: CASSSTGGSSPQPQNF. The DNA for the CDR3 is TGTGCCAGCAGTTCGACAGGGGGCAGTTCCCCTCAGCCCCAGAATTTT.

The V call is TRBV28, the J call TRBJ2-7; possible D gene TRBD1, 6 bases. The CDR3 runs to 14 residues. Germline values: CDR1 MDHEN, CDR2 SYDVKM. V was cut by 5 bases and J by 6 bases, with 17 bases left in between. The CDR3 DNA follows: TGTGCCAGCAGTACCACACCTCAGGGGTTCGAGCAGTACTTC. Translated: CASSTTPQGFEQYF.

The rearrangement joins TRBV19 to TRBJ1-3; 7 positions match TRBD1. CDR3 length equals 14 residues. Trimming removed 4 bases from V and 3 bases from J; junction bases left unmatched: 3. Germline CDR1 is LNHDA and CDR2 is SQIVND (reference sequence). In DNA form, the CDR3 reads TGTGCCAGTAGTACAGACAGGGTTGGAAACACCATATATTTT. Translation: CASSTDRVGNTIYF. The full variable domain, in which reference TRBV19 and TRBJ1-3 provide the parts outside the CDR3, is DGGITQSPKYLFRKEGQNVTLSCEQNLNHDAMYWYRQDPGQGLRLIYYSQIVNDFQKGDIAEGYSVSREKKESFPLTVTSAQKNPTAFYLCASSTDRVGNTIYFGEGSWLTVV.

The V gene is TRBV18, the J gene TRBJ2-1; TRBD2 agrees at 14 bases. After removal of 1 base from V and 9 bases from J, the junction contained 11 bases not matched to a gene. CDR3 length: 18 residues. Per germline, CDR1 KGHSH and CDR2 LQKENI. The CDR3 loop reads CASSPLMQGLAGVGEQFF. CDR3 nucleotides: TGTGCCAGCTCACCACTTATGCAGGGACTAGCGGGAGTCGGTGAGCAGTTCTTC.

The chain employs TRBV7-8 and TRBJ2-5; D is ambiguous. The CDR3 covers 19 residues. In germline, CDR1 is SGHVS, CDR2 FQNEAQ. The V and J ends lost 2 bases and 1 base respectively, with 23 bases between them. The CDR3 is CASSLPRFPPWAPQETQYF. CDR3 nucleotides: TGTGCCAGCAGCTTACCTCGATTCCCCCCCTGGGCACCCCAAGAGACCCAGTACTTC.

The gene calls are TRBV7-9 and TRBJ1-3, with D possibly being TRBD1 (6 bases). Germline V gene sequence: CDR1 SEHNR, CDR2 FQNEAQ (reference sequence). V dropped 5 bases and J dropped 2 bases, with 10 bases sitting between them. CDR3 size: 14 residues. In DNA form, the CDR3 reads TGTGCCAGCAGCACTCAGGGGACTGGAAACACCATATATTTT. Amino acids: CASSTQGTGNTIYF.

This clone has just one count. This chain uses TRBV6-1 with TRBJ1-1; D gene uncertain. This CDR3 spans 13 amino acids. V dropped 2 bases and J dropped 2 bases, with 6 bases sitting between them. The germline V gene has CDR1 MNHNS and CDR2 SASEGT. For the CDR3, the DNA is TGTGCCAGCAGTGAACCCGTTAACACTGAAGCTTTCTTT. This codes for CASSEPVNTEAFF.

V and J are TRBV28 and TRBJ2-7; 9 nucleotides line up with TRBD1. Per the germline V gene, CDR1 is MDHEN and CDR2 is SYDVKM. V was pared by 2 bases and J by 5 bases, with 4 bases of the junction left unmatched. The CDR3 covers 14 residues. As DNA, the CDR3 is TGTGCCAGCAGTTTAGGGGACAGGGACCACGAGCAGTACTTC. It codes for CASSLGDRDHEQYF. Filled out from reference TRBV28 and TRBJ2-7, the complete variable domain reads DVKVTQSSRYLVKRTGEKVFLECVQDMDHENMFWYRQDPGLGLRLIYFSYDVKMKEKGDIPEGYSVSREKKERFSLILESASTNQTSMYLCASSLGDRDHEQYFGPGTRLTVT.

The genes are TRBV7-2 and TRBJ2-5; 7 bases agree with TRBD2. The J segment lost 0 bases and the V segment lost 4 bases, leaving 5 bases of the junction unmatched. The CDR3 contains 15 residues. The germline V gene encodes CDR1 SGHTA and CDR2 FQGNSA. In DNA form, the CDR3 reads TGTGCCAGCAGCTGGGCGGGGGTCTACCAAGAGACCCAGTACTTC. Amino acids: CASSWAGVYQETQYF.

The chain links TRBV7-9 to TRBJ1-1; 9 bases map to TRBD1. The CDR3 consists of 13 residues. Trimming at V came to 7 bases and at J to 4 bases, leaving 4 bases not matched to a gene. Germline V lookup: CDR1 SEHNR, CDR2 FQNEAQ (reference sequence). CDR3 in DNA: TGTGCCAGCACCCCGGACAGGGGCACTGAAGCTTTCTTT. Encoded protein: CASTPDRGTEAFF.

This chain links TRBV2 with TRBJ2-1; TRBD2 agrees at 8 bases. In germline, CDR1 is SNHLY, CDR2 FYNNEI. V lost 1 base to trimming and J lost 3 bases; unmatched junction nucleotides: 5. The CDR3 length is 16 residues. CDR3 residues: CASSEEGGGLYNEQFF. For the CDR3, the DNA is TGTGCCAGCAGTGAAGAGGGCGGGGGGCTCTACAATGAGCAGTTCTTC. Combining the CDR3 with reference TRBV2 and TRBJ2-1 gives the whole variable domain EPEVTQTPSHQVTQMGQEVILRCVPISNHLYFYWYRQILGQKVEFLVSFYNNEISEKSEIFDDQFSVERPDGSNFTLKIRSTKLEDSAMYFCASSEEGGGLYNEQFFGPGTRLTVL.

The chain employs TRBV5-4 and TRBJ2-5; tentatively, D is TRBD2 (7 bases). The V and J ends lost 2 bases and 5 bases respectively, with 16 bases between them. This CDR3 region has 15 residues. Germline CDR1 and CDR2: SGHNT and YYREEE (reference sequence). The CDR3 coding sequence is TGTGCCAGCAGCTTAGATGGGGGGGCAGGTGAGACCCAGTACTTC. Amino acids: CASSLDGGAGETQYF.

This chain uses TRBV28 with TRBJ2-7; possible D gene TRBD2, 5 bases. Deletions cut 5 bases from V and 4 bases from J, with 18 bases between. CDR1 is MDHEN and CDR2 is SYDVKM in the germline V gene. The CDR3 has 15 residues. The CDR3 coding sequence is TGTGCCAGCAGTGCACCGACGGAGGACCGATACGAGCAGTACTTC. This encodes CASSAPTEDRYEQYF.

The CDR3 sequence: CASSFMGQGVYEQYF. CDR3 DNA: TGTGCCAGCAGCTTTATGGGACAGGGGGTCTACGAGCAGTACTTC. The chain joins TRBV5-6 to TRBJ2-7; 11 nucleotides agree with TRBD1. The J segment lost 3 bases and the V segment lost 2 bases, leaving 4 bases of the junction unmatched. This CDR3 comprises 15 residues. From germline, CDR1 is SGHDT and CDR2 YYEEEE. Complete variable domain (other parts from reference TRBV5-6 and TRBJ2-7): DAGVTQSPTHLIKTRGQQVTLRCSPKSGHDTVSWYQQALGQGPQFIFQYYEEEERQRGNFPDRFSGHQFPNYSSELNVNALLLGDSALYLCASSFMGQGVYEQYFGPGTRLTVT.